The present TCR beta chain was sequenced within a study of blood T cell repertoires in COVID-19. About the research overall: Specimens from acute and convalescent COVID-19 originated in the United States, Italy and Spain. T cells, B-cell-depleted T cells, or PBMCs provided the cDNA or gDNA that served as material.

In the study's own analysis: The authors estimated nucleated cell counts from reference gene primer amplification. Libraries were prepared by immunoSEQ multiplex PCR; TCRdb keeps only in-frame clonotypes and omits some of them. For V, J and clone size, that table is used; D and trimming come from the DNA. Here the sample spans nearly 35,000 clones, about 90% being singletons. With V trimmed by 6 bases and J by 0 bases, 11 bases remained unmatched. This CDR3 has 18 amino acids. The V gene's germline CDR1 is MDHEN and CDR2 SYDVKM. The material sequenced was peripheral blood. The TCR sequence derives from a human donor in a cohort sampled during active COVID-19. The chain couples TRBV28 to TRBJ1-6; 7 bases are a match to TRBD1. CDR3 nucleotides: TGTGCCAGCAGCCGGAGGACAGGAGCAAGCTCCTATAATTCACCCCTCCACTTT. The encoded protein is CASSRRTGASSYNSPLHF. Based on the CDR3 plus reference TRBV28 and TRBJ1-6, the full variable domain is DVKVTQSSRYLVKRTGEKVFLECVQDMDHENMFWYRQDPGLGLRLIYFSYDVKMKEKGDIPEGYSVSREKKERFSLILESASTNQTSMYLCASSRRTGASSYNSPLHFGNGTRLTVT.